The sequence of this T cell receptor beta chain was determined in a study of blood T cell repertoires in COVID-19. Study summary: T cells, B-cell-depleted T cells, or PBMCs supplied cDNA or gDNA.

The germline CDR1 and CDR2 sequences are LNHNV and YYDKDF (reference sequence). The CDR3 is made up of 15 amino acids. The V gene end was trimmed by 0 bases and the J gene end by 3 bases; junction bases not matched to a gene: 4. Assay used: immunoSEQ multiplex PCR; TCRdb lists only in-frame clones, some missing. Here the sample spans 200,000 to 300,000 clones, roughly 83% being singletons. Sequencing input: PBMCs or T cells enriched from blood (not recorded which). The sequence derives from a woman between 45 and 65 years old who had recovered from COVID-19. The V gene is TRBV15, the J gene TRBJ2-7; 8 bases match TRBD1. This CDR3 is CATSRDDRGYYEQYF. DNA of the CDR3: TGTGCCACCAGCAGAGACGACAGGGGTTACTACGAGCAGTACTTC.